The T cell receptor beta chain described here comes from a study of blood T cell repertoires in COVID-19 (TCRdb year 2020). Some background on the complete study: Samples covering the acute and convalescent phases of COVID-19 were provided by collaborators in the United States, Italy and Spain. The repertoires were released in a freely available public database intended as a resource for research on the immune response to SARS-CoV-2. Where HLA class I and class II types were available, the types were taken from metadata supplied by the sample provider, not from assay-based typing. The samples were drawn from the first 160 participants of the ongoing ImmuneRACE study and from over 950 subjects provided by 6 global collaborators. Deeply sampled blood TCRbeta repertoires from subjects exposed to, actively infected with, or recovered from COVID-19 were included in the dataset. The prospective study material was composed of cDNA or gDNA derived from T cells, B-cell-depleted T cells, or PBMCs. The sample metadata nearly always contained a de-identified subject ID, COVID-19 status, age in years and sex.

V trim: 5 bases; J trim: 5 bases; unmatched bases: 10. The germline V gene (reference sequence) gives CDR1 as SGHKS and CDR2 as YYEKEE. Reading from cysteine to phenylalanine, the CDR3 counts 16 amino acids. Of the read, only the CDR3 DNA is kept; its 48 bases are in frame from base 1. This clone is a singleton in its sample. Its specific antigen is unknown. Per-base qualities were not stored, and no clone one base away is much larger. Participants in the prospective study were enrolled through a virtual design, were aged about 18 to 90 years, and lived in roughly 24 United States geographic areas. To assign participants to cohorts, the prospective study relied on clinical history that participants themselves reported in a screening survey and a study questionnaire. Each participant in the prospective study had whole blood, serum and a nasopharyngeal or oropharyngeal swab collected by mobile phlebotomists. Additional blood draws and questionnaires over an approximately two-month period could optionally be provided by prospective study participants. Prospective study blood samples were shipped either frozen or at room temperature before DNA extraction.

Summary of the overall study and its limitations: The amount of clinical and demographic metadata varied by source and participant and was provided uncurated.

TCRbeta CDR3 regions were amplified from genomic DNA using the immunoSEQ Assay, a bias-controlled multiplex PCR. The study's processing was this. The number of nucleated cells in each sample was estimated from the amplification of reference gene primers within the assay. To quantify the absolute abundance of each unique TCRbeta CDR3 rearrangement, sequence reads were collapsed and filtered. For each sample, productive Simpson clonality was calculated by taking the square root of Simpson's diversity index across productive rearrangements. Held by TCRdb, this immuneACCESS table contains in-frame sequences only and omits some clones. Under half of the omission traces to an unresolved V gene where checked; the cause of the rest is unknown. V and J calls and clone size are given by that table; D and trimming were obtained from the DNA. Here the sample has fewer than 300,000 clones; roughly 93% occur a single time. The ten biggest clones cover 2% to 2.5% of the sample.

The chain couples TRBV5-5 to TRBJ2-5; TRBD2 aligns with 12 central bases. The origin of this receptor is a middle-aged woman with acute COVID-19. Sequencing was performed on PBMCs or T cells enriched from blood (not recorded which). The nucleotide sequence is given as TGTGCCAGCAGTCCCCAGACTAGCGGGGGCGCGGAGACCCAGTACTTC. Its coded protein is CASSPQTSGGAETQYF.